Listed here is a single T cell receptor beta chain. Its matching antigen is unknown. Ligated cDNA underwent four rounds of PCR with nested alpha and beta constant region primers and SP2. Blood and skin TCR RNA was reverse transcribed with alpha and beta constant primers. TCRdb passed the 5' RACE reads through MiXCR, listing each CDR3 protein once. Of approximately 58,000 distinct CDR3 sequences listed, approximately 7.2% are singletons. This sample is drawn from a study of naive and memory T cell subsets. An oligonucleotide containing a UMI was ligated to the 3' end of TCR cDNA. Whole blood, 2.5 ml, came from adult healthy volunteers. Unsorted total RNA, about 1 to 1000 ng, was DNase treated before reverse transcription. General study points: TCR transcript changes with activation or differentiation may affect this RNA method.

V shed 8 bases and J shed 8 bases, with 15 bases lying between them. Germline V gene sequence: CDR1 KGHDR, CDR2 SFDVKD. The CDR3 is made up of 13 amino acids. The genes are TRBV24-1 and TRBJ2-1, with D unclear. The receptor comes from a male donor in good health. The CDR3 DNA reads as TGTGCCACCAAGAGGCCTCCATGGGATGAGCAGTTCTTC. Its translation is CATKRPPWDEQFF.